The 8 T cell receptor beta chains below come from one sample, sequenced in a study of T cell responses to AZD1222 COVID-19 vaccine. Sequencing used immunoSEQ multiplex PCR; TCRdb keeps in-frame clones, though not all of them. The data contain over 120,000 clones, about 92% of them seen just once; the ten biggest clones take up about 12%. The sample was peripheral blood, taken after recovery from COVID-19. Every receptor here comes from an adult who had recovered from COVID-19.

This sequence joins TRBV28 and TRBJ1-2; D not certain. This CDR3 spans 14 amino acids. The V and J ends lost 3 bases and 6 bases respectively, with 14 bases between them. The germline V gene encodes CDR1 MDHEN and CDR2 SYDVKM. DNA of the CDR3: TGTGCCAGCAGTTTGTCCAACACGGCACATGGCTACACCTTC. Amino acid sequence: CASSLSNTAHGYTF.

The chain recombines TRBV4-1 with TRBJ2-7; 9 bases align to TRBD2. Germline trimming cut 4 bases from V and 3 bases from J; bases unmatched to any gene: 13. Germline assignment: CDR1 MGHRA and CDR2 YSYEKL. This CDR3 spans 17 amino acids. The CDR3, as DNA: TGCGCCAGCAGCCTTCTCACAAGCGGGAGGCCCCTCTACGAGCAGTACTTC. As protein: CASSLLTSGRPLYEQYF.

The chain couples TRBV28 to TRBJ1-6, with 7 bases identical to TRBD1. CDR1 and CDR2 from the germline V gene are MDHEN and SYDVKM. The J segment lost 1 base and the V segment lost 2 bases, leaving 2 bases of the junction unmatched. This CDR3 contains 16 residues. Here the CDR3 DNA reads TGTGCCAGCAGTTTACCGGGACAGTCCTATAATTCACCCCTCCACTTT. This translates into CASSLPGQSYNSPLHF.

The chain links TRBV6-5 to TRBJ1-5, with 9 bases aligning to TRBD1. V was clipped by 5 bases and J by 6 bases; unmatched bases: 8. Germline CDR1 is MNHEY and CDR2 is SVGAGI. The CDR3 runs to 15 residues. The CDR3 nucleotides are TGTGCCAGCAGTCCTGGACAGGGGAAGTTTCAGCCCCAGCATTTT. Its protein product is CASSPGQGKFQPQHF.

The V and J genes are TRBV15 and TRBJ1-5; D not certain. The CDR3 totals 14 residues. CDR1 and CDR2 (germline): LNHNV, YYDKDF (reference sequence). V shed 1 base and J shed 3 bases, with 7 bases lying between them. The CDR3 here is CATSRGRNNQPQHF. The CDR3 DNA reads TGTGCCACCAGCAGAGGCAGGAACAATCAGCCCCAGCATTTT.

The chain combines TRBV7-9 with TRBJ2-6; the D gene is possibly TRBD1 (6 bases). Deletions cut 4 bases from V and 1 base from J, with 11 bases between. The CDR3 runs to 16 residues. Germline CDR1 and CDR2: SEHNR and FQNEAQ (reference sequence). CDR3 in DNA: TGTGCCAGCAGCTCTCGAACAGGGTCTGGGGCCAACGTCCTGACTTTC. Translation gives CASSSRTGSGANVLTF.

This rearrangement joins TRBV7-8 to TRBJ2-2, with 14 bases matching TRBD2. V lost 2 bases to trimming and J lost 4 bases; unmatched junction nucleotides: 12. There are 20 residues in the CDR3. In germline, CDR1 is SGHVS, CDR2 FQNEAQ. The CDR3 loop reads CASSLRPGLAGARSTGELFF. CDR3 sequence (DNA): TGTGCCAGCAGCTTAAGGCCGGGACTAGCGGGGGCCAGGAGCACCGGGGAGCTGTTTTTT.

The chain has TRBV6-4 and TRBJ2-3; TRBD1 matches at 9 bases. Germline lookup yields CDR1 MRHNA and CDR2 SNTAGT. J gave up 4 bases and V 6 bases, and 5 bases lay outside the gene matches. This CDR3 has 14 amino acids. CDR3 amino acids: CASRRDRAADTQYF. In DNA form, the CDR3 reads TGTGCCAGCAGAAGGGACAGGGCCGCAGATACGCAGTATTTT.